The 22 T cell receptor beta chains below were found in one sample sequenced in a study of HIV-infected children after antiretroviral therapy interruption. Treatment: PENTA 11 planned treatment interruption arm or continuous ART arm. Unique molecular identifiers were included in an RNA-based 3' RACE TCR library. In TCRdb, the 3' RACE reads were re-called with MiXCR into one record per CDR3 protein. The data show around 40,000 distinct CDR3 sequences, 6.5% seen once. The source material was CD45RA+ CD4+ T cells from PBMCs, pooled from several time points, sampled from a donor given antiretroviral therapy, either interrupted or continuous. Specified subset: naive CD4+ CD45RA+ CD45RO- T cells. The receptor source for this set is a pool of human donors with HIV.

This clonotype was observed many times. The chain recombines TRBV12-3 or TRBV12-4 with TRBJ1-6; D is possibly TRBD1 (5 bases). Trimming left V 3 bases short and J 7 bases short, with 10 bases between. The CDR3 runs 14 residues. CDR3 sequence reads: CASSFKGRNSPLHF. CDR3 in DNA: TGTGCCAGCAGTTTCAAGGGGCGAAATTCACCCCTCCACTTT.

This clonotype was counted many times. The chain employs TRBV6-5 and TRBJ1-1; D perhaps matches TRBD1 (6 bases). The CDR3 is made up of 14 amino acids. V was cut by 6 bases and J by 4 bases, with 15 bases left in between. The germline gives CDR1 MNHEY, CDR2 SVGAGI. In DNA form, the CDR3 reads TGTGCCAGCAGAACCCAGGGGTCTGGCACTGAAGCTTTCTTT. This codes for CASRTQGSGTEAFF.

This clonotype was recorded at least ten times. The CDR3 loop reads CASSLQLAGSSPLHF. CDR3 DNA sequence: TGTGCCAGCAGCTTACAGTTGGCAGGGAGTTCACCCCTCCACTTT. The chain employs TRBV7-9 and TRBJ1-6; tentatively, D is TRBD1 (5 bases). Trimming removed 2 bases from V and 9 bases from J, with 14 bases in between. CDR3 length: 15 amino acids. Germline V gene data show CDR1 as SEHNR and CDR2 as FQNEAQ (reference sequence).

This clonotype was seen ten or more times. The chain combines TRBV7-2 with TRBJ1-1, with TRBD1 matching 7 bases. There are 18 residues in the CDR3. The trim removed 3 bases at V and 3 bases at J, leaving 16 bases unmatched. From germline, CDR1 is SGHTA and CDR2 FQGNSA. CDR3 loop: CASSFSNRQGWRDTEAFF. The CDR3 nucleotides read TGTGCCAGCAGCTTCAGCAACAGACAGGGTTGGAGGGACACTGAAGCTTTCTTT. The full variable domain, rest sourced from reference TRBV7-2 and TRBJ1-1, is GAGVSQSPSNKVTEKGKDVELRCDPISGHTALYWYRQSLGQGLEFLIYFQGNSAPDKSGLPSDRFSAERTGGSVSTLTIQRTQQEDSAVYLCASSFSNRQGWRDTEAFFGQGTRLTVV.

Judged by abundance, this clonotype is medium-sized. An end of the junction differs from the germline gene, which may be a read error. The rearrangement joins TRBV19 to TRBJ2-5, with D possibly being TRBD2 (6 bases). There are 13 residues in the CDR3. Germline CDR1 and CDR2: LNHDA and SQIVND (reference sequence). CDR3 DNA sequence: TGTGCCAGCAGGTCTGGGGGAGGCGACACCCAGTACTTT. It specifies CASRSGGGDTQYF.

This clonotype was seen ten or more times. The chain uses TRBV29-1 and TRBJ1-1, with D hard to call. The germline gives CDR1 SQVTM, CDR2 ANQGSEA. V was shortened by 3 bases and J by 8 bases, with 22 bases between the two germline ends. The CDR3 runs to 15 residues. The CDR3 DNA sequence: TGCAGCGTTGAGAGGACGGGCACACTTTCTCTGGAAGCTTTCTTT. This gives the protein CSVERTGTLSLEAFF. The variable domain in full, completed from reference TRBV29-1 and TRBJ1-1, reads SAVISQKPSRDICQRGTSLTIQCQVDSQVTMMFWYRQQPGQSLTLIATANQGSEATYESGFVIDKFPISRPNLTFSTLTVSNMSPEDSSIYLCSVERTGTLSLEAFFGQGTRLTVV.

This clonotype was counted many times. The CDR3 sequence is CASSWTSGGQETQYF. The CDR3 DNA sequence: TGCGCCAGCAGCTGGACTAGTGGGGGCCAAGAGACCCAGTACTTC. The V gene is TRBV5-1, the J gene TRBJ2-5; 7 bases fit TRBD2. V lost 3 bases and J lost 1; bases outside the gene matches: 6. The CDR3 spans 15 residues. Germline values: CDR1 SGHRS, CDR2 YFSETQ.

This clonotype occurred many times. The chain couples TRBV5-1 to TRBJ2-3; 10 bases map to TRBD2. The germline gives CDR1 SGHRS, CDR2 YFSETQ. This CDR3 contains 17 residues. The J segment lost 2 bases and the V segment lost 6 bases, leaving 12 bases of the junction unmatched. CDR3 coding DNA: TGCGCCAGCACCGAAGTGGCACTAGCGGGAAACACAGATACGCAGTATTTT. Residues: CASTEVALAGNTDTQYF.

This clonotype has just a few counts. This sequence joins TRBV4-1 and TRBJ2-3; TRBD1 aligns across 9 bases. The CDR3 loop spans 15 amino acids. Germline V gives CDR1 MGHRA, CDR2 YSYEKL. Unmatched junction bases numbered 4, after V lost 2 bases and J lost 4 bases. The CDR3 sequence: CASSQRDRVADTQYF. The CDR3 bases are TGCGCCAGCAGCCAACGGGACAGGGTTGCAGATACGCAGTATTTT.

V usage is TRBV6-5 and J usage is TRBJ1-3, with no clear D. Between the trimmed V and J ends, which lost 0 bases and 2 bases, there was a span of 5 bases. From germline, CDR1 is MNHEY and CDR2 SVGAGI. The CDR3 extends over 14 amino acids. CDR3 sequence (DNA): TGTGCCAGCAGTTACTCTCGCACTGGAAACACCATATATTTT. Its translation is CASSYSRTGNTIYF.

The rearrangement links TRBV29-1 to TRBJ2-1; 7 nucleotides line up with TRBD2. Losses at the gene ends were 7 bases for V and 0 bases for J; bases not matched to a gene: 9. CDR1 and CDR2 from the germline V gene are SQVTM and ANQGSEA. The length of the CDR3 is 15 residues. This CDR3 reads CSAGYRGSSYNEQFF. In DNA form, the CDR3 reads TGCAGCGCCGGTTATCGCGGGAGCTCCTACAATGAGCAGTTCTTC.

V and J are TRBV12-3 or TRBV12-4 and TRBJ2-7; 8 positions match TRBD2. The CDR3 runs 16 residues. V lost 2 bases and J lost 7; bases outside the gene matches: 13. The CDR3: CASSLHRGRPLNEQYF. CDR3 coding DNA: TGTGCCAGCAGTTTACATCGCGGGAGGCCCCTTAATGAGCAGTACTTC.

The chain links TRBV6-6 to TRBJ1-1; no reliable D call. The ends were cut back, 8 bases at V and 1 base at J, with 11 bases in the middle. Germline V CDR1 and CDR2: MNHNY, SVGAGI (reference sequence). The CDR3 has 13 amino acids. The DNA of the CDR3 is TGTGCCAGCTCCCAACCGGGGAACACTGAAGCTTTCTTT. Translation: CASSQPGNTEAFF.

This clonotype was seen repeatedly, ten times or more. The chain joins TRBV5-5 to TRBJ2-7; 11 positions match TRBD2. The V gene end was trimmed by 3 bases and the J gene end by 0 bases; junction bases not matched to a gene: 8. The CDR3 covers 17 residues. Germline assignment: CDR1 SGHKS and CDR2 YYEKEE (reference sequence). CDR3 sequence reads: CASSYLAGGLSSYEQYF. The CDR3 DNA sequence: TGTGCCAGCAGCTACCTAGCGGGGGGTCTTAGCTCCTACGAGCAGTACTTC. Full variable domain (missing parts from reference TRBV5-5 and TRBJ2-7): DAGVTQSPTHLIKTRGQQVTLRCSPISGHKSVSWYQQVLGQGPQFIFQYYEKEERGRGNFPDRFSARQFPNYSSELNVNALLLGDSALYLCASSYLAGGLSSYEQYFGPGTRLTVT.

In this sample, this clonotype turned up many times. J is TRBJ2-3 and V is TRBV20-1, with 9 bases matching TRBD2. The CDR3 extends over 15 amino acids. With 3 bases clipped from V and 5 bases from J, the junction kept 9 bases outside the gene matches. The germline V gene encodes CDR1 DFQATT and CDR2 SNEGSKA (reference sequence). In DNA, the CDR3 is TGCAGTGCTAGTGCTGTAGCGGGAGTGAAAGATACGCAGTATTTT. Protein product: CSASAVAGVKDTQYF.

This clonotype has just a few counts. Just one base apart from a much larger clone, this may be a read error. This sequence joins TRBV11-2 and TRBJ2-5, with D uncertain. With 2 bases removed from V and 5 bases from J, the gap between germline ends came to 6 bases. Germline values: CDR1 SGHAT, CDR2 FQNNGV. The CDR3 has 12 residues. Here the CDR3 reads CASSLYIETQYF. CDR3 nucleotides: TGTGCCAGCAGCTTATACATCGAGACCCAGTACTTC.

This clonotype was seen many times. The chain carries TRBV28 and TRBJ2-5; a possible D gene is TRBD2 (6 bases). The length of the CDR3 is 14 residues. Germline assignment: CDR1 MDHEN and CDR2 SYDVKM. The V end was cut by 5 bases, the J end by 2 bases, with 12 bases between. The CDR3 here is CASSLERVQETQYF. CDR3 in DNA: TGTGCCAGCAGTCTCGAGCGGGTTCAAGAGACCCAGTACTTC.

This clonotype was found many times. One end of the junction is discordant with germline, which a read error may explain. The V gene is TRBV5-1, the J gene TRBJ2-7; D gene ambiguous. The CDR3 consists of 16 residues. The V gene's germline CDR1 is SGHRS and CDR2 YFSETQ. The CDR3 DNA follows: TGCGCCAGCACCTTGAGGCAGCCAGCAAGCTCCTACGAGCAGTACTTC. It specifies CASTLRQPASSYEQYF.

As to this clonotype: The CDR3 does not end in the conserved phenylalanine or tryptophan, so this is likely a read error. For the CDR3, the DNA is TGTGCCACGAGGGTACAGGGGGTCAACCAGCCCCAGCATTAT. It is translated as CATRVQGVNQPQHY. The chain is built from TRBV5-4 and TRBJ1-5, with 8 bases that match TRBD1. The CDR3 runs to 14 residues. Germline V CDR1 and CDR2: SGHNT, YYREEE (reference sequence). Unmatched junction bases numbered 12, after V lost 9 bases and J lost 7 bases.

This clonotype has ten or more counts. Germline is not matched at one junction end, which may reflect a read error. CDR3 region: CASSGGQNTLYF. The CDR3 DNA reads TGTGCCAGCAGTGGGGGGCAAAACACCTTGTACTTT. The chain couples TRBV3-1 to TRBJ2-4, with D perhaps matching TRBD1 or TRBD2 (6 bases each). This CDR3 has 12 amino acids. Germline loops: CDR1 LGHDT, CDR2 YNNKEL (reference sequence).

The V and J genes are TRBV7-2 and TRBJ2-3; D unclear. In germline, CDR1 is SGHTA, CDR2 FQGNSA. The V gene lost 1 base and the J gene lost 1 base, with 18 bases spanning the gap. The CDR3 sequence is 18 residues long. CDR3 nucleotides: TGTGCCAGCAGCTTAGAGTTACCCCCGATTTCGGGCACAGATACGCAGTATTTT. Residues: CASSLELPPISGTDTQYF.

This clonotype was seen at least ten times. This chain connects TRBV6-6 to TRBJ2-7; D might be TRBD2 (6 bases). CDR1 and CDR2 from the germline V gene are MNHNY and SVGAGI (reference sequence). The CDR3 extends over 14 amino acids. V lost 2 bases to trimming and J lost 6 bases, with 14 bases between them. CDR3 DNA: TGTGCCAGCAGTTACGATCGGGGGATGAGCGAGCAGTACTTC. Translating it yields CASSYDRGMSEQYF.